This is a list of T cell receptor beta chains from one sample in a study of shared clonotypes between healthy human individuals. The table came from immunoSEQ multiplex PCR; TCRdb's copy has only in-frame clones and leaves some out. The table has 740,000 or so clones, less than 80% seen once. Sequencing was done on a sample of memory CD4+ T cells sorted from blood. These receptors all stem from a young woman in good health. CDR3s include the opening cysteine and the closing phenylalanine or tryptophan. D genes are given only for firm matches. The size field is filled for only some rows; it gives once, few, many or a size class.

CDR3 DNA,CDR3 protein,V gene,clone size,D gene,CDR3 length,J gene
TGTGCCAACCAGAGGGGATTCAACACTGAAGCTTTCTTT,CANQRGFNTEAFF,TRBV28,.,.,13,TRBJ1-1
TGTGCCTGGAATGCGGGAACCTCCTACAATGAGCAGTTCTTC,CAWNAGTSYNEQFF,TRBV30,.,.,14,TRBJ2-1
TGTGCCAGCACCCAGGGGAACACTGGAAACACCATATATTTT,CASTQGNTGNTIYF,TRBV6-1,.,.,14,TRBJ1-3
TGTGCCAGCAGTGCAACAGGGAGAGAACAGCCCCAGCATTTT,CASSATGREQPQHF,TRBV28,few,.,14,TRBJ1-5
TGTGCCAGCAGTTTTGGTGGCGGGAGGAGCTCCTACGAGCAGTACTTC,CASSFGGGRSSYEQYF,TRBV28,.,TRBD2,16,TRBJ2-7
TGTGCCAGCACGGGACTAGCGGGTTCCTACGAGCAGTACTTC,CASTGLAGSYEQYF,TRBV2,.,TRBD2,14,TRBJ2-7
TGTGCCATCAGAGCCCCCGGGCGAAGCTCCTACGAGCAGTACTTC,CAIRAPGRSSYEQYF,TRBV10-3,.,.,15,TRBJ2-7
TGTGCCAGCAGCAGGACAGGGGGCGGCAATCAGCCCCAGCATTTT,CASSRTGGGNQPQHF,TRBV6-5,.,TRBD1,15,TRBJ1-5
TGCGCCAGCAGCTTCTTGGAACCCAGGCCGGATACGCAGTATTTT,CASSFLEPRPDTQYF,TRBV5-1,.,.,15,TRBJ2-3
TGTGCCAGCACCGGGACACCAAAACTCTACGAGCAGTACTTC,CASTGTPKLYEQYF,TRBV7-2,.,.,14,TRBJ2-7
TGTGCCAGCACCGGGGGATTATCCTACGAGCAGTACTTC,CASTGGLSYEQYF,TRBV28,.,.,13,TRBJ2-7
TGTGCCAGCAGCCAAGATTTAGGTCAGCCCCAGCATTTT,CASSQDLGQPQHF,TRBV14,once,.,13,TRBJ1-5
TGTGCCAGTAGTATAGACGTACGGGGTTATCAGCCCCAGCATTTT,CASSIDVRGYQPQHF,TRBV19,.,.,15,TRBJ1-5
TGTGCCATCAGTGGGGGACAGGGCGGTGAAAAACTGTTTTTT,CAISGGQGGEKLFF,TRBV10-3,.,TRBD1,14,TRBJ1-4
TGTGCCAGCAGCTTATTAGCGGGGAACACTGAAGCTTTCTTT,CASSLLAGNTEAFF,TRBV11-2,.,.,14,TRBJ1-1
TGTGCCAGCACCCAGCGGGAGAGGGATGAGCAGTTCTTC,CASTQRERDEQFF,TRBV2,.,TRBD2,13,TRBJ2-1
TGTGCCAGCAGCCAAGATTTCGTTGACGGGAAGGCCTACGAGCAGTACTTC,CASSQDFVDGKAYEQYF,TRBV4-2,.,.,17,TRBJ2-7
TGTGCCAGCAGCCTGACTAGCGGGGAGGTCCAGTACTTC,CASSLTSGEVQYF,TRBV7-3,.,TRBD2,13,TRBJ2-5
TGTGCCAGCAGTTCCCTCGGGGGGGCAAGGAGTGGCTACACCTTC,CASSSLGGARSGYTF,TRBV28,.,.,15,TRBJ1-2
TGTGCCAGCAGTGAGAGGGACGATAGCAATCAGCCCCAGCATTTT,CASSERDDSNQPQHF,TRBV2,.,.,15,TRBJ1-5
TGCAGCGTTGCTTCGGGCAATCAGCCCCAGCATTTT,CSVASGNQPQHF,TRBV29-1,.,.,12,TRBJ1-5
TGTGCCAGCAGCTTAGGCGAGGGGACTGAAGCTTTCTTT,CASSLGEGTEAFF,TRBV7-8,.,.,13,TRBJ1-1
TGCGCCAGCAGCTCCGAAGGGGGCGACTCTGGAAACACCATATATTTT,CASSSEGGDSGNTIYF,TRBV5-1,.,TRBD1,16,TRBJ1-3
TGTGCCAGTGTGGGGGCGGGAAATAGCAATCAGCCCCAGCATTTT,CASVGAGNSNQPQHF,TRBV28,.,.,15,TRBJ1-5
TGTGCCAGCAGTTTAGGGCTAGCGGTAAACACCGGGGAGCTGTTTTTT,CASSLGLAVNTGELFF,TRBV6-5,few,TRBD2,16,TRBJ2-2
TGTGCCATCAGTGGTGGGGATAGCGGAACCTACGAGCAGTACTTC,CAISGGDSGTYEQYF,TRBV10-3,.,.,15,TRBJ2-7
TGTGCCAGCAGTGGACAGGGGGCACTAGGTGAAAAACTGTTTTTT,CASSGQGALGEKLFF,TRBV2,.,TRBD1,15,TRBJ1-4
TGCGCCAGCAGGGGGGTACAGGGTATGGGAACTGAAGCTTTCTTT,CASRGVQGMGTEAFF,TRBV10-2,once,.,15,TRBJ1-1
TGTGCCAGCAGAGCGACTAGCGGGCAGGGGGGTCACCAGTTCTTC,CASRATSGQGGHQFF,TRBV6-5,.,TRBD2,15,TRBJ2-1
TGTGCCAGATCGGTGCCGGGGGGTGAGGAACTAATAGGACAGCCTCTCTCCTATGGCTACACCTTC,CARSVPGGEELIGQPLSYGYTF,TRBV19,.,.,22,TRBJ1-2
TGTGCCATCGGCCGGGTAGCTAATGAAAAACTGTTTTTT,CAIGRVANEKLFF,TRBV28,.,.,13,TRBJ1-4
TGTGCCAGCAGCTTGGTTGCGGGACCCACAGATACGCAGTATTTT,CASSLVAGPTDTQYF,TRBV5-4,.,.,15,TRBJ2-3
TGTGCCGGAGGCGACGGAACAAACTATGGCTACACCTTC,CAGGDGTNYGYTF,TRBV6-5,.,.,13,TRBJ1-2
TGCGCCAGCAGTGAGTCCGAGGGCTCCAAGCAGTACTTC,CASSESEGSKQYF,TRBV10-1,.,.,13,TRBJ2-7
TGTGCCAGCAGCCAACTAGCGGGAGGAAGCACAGATACGCAGTATTTT,CASSQLAGGSTDTQYF,TRBV5-6,.,TRBD2,16,TRBJ2-3
TGTGCCAGTAGGGGGGGTGTTATCTACGAGCAGTACTTC,CASRGGVIYEQYF,TRBV28,.,.,13,TRBJ2-7
TGTGCCAGCAGCTTTCGGGGTTCTTGGGAGCAGTACTTC,CASSFRGSWEQYF,TRBV7-2,.,.,13,TRBJ2-7
TGTGCCACCAACAGTCCGGGACTGGGGCGCGTCGGGGAGCTGTTTTTT,CATNSPGLGRVGELFF,TRBV28,.,.,16,TRBJ2-2
TGTGCCAGCAGTGACACGGGTTCAGATACGCAGTATTTT,CASSDTGSDTQYF,TRBV6-4,once,.,13,TRBJ2-3
TGTGCCAGCAGCTTGGTTGGGACGGACCAAGAGACCCAGTACTTC,CASSLVGTDQETQYF,TRBV5-4,.,.,15,TRBJ2-5
TGTGCCAGCAGCTTTGAACGGGGCTCCTACGAGCAGTACTTC,CASSFERGSYEQYF,TRBV11-1,.,.,14,TRBJ2-7
TGTGCCAGCAGCCGGAAGAACGGGAGGCGCACCTACAATGAGCAGTTCTTC,CASSRKNGRRTYNEQFF,TRBV4-2,.,TRBD2,17,TRBJ2-1
TGTGCCAGCCGGAGCGGAGCGTACGAGCAGTACTTC,CASRSGAYEQYF,TRBV7-2,.,.,12,TRBJ2-7
TGTGCCATCGGTGGACTAGCGGGACGTGCTAGCACAGATACGCAGTATTTT,CAIGGLAGRASTDTQYF,TRBV10-3,.,TRBD2,17,TRBJ2-3
TGTGCCAGCAGTTTTCACGAGACCCAGTACTTC,CASSFHETQYF,TRBV27,.,.,11,TRBJ2-5